The 9 T cell receptor beta chains presented below share a single source sample, sequenced in a study of graft-versus-host responses after intestinal transplantation. No cognate antigen is known for these TCRs. The repertoire was sequenced with immunoSEQ multiplex PCR; TCRdb's copy has only in-frame clones and lacks some. Of around 100,000 clones detected, about 90% appear once; the ten largest clones hold roughly 1%. Sequencing used unstimulated CD4+ T cells sorted from spleen or lymph node cells, obtained before transplant. Source of these receptors: a human donor who was the organ donor for an intestinal transplant.

The chain joins TRBV6-1 to TRBJ2-6; D not certain. CDR3 length: 15 amino acids. Trimming left V 6 bases short and J 0 bases short, with 9 bases between. From germline, CDR1 is MNHNS and CDR2 SASEGT. The DNA for the CDR3 is TGTGCCAGCAGAGGGAAAAGCTCTGGGGCCAACGTCCTGACTTTC. It translates to CASRGKSSGANVLTF.

The V gene is TRBV6-5, the J gene TRBJ1-2; 7 bases match TRBD1. J gave up 3 bases and V 5 bases, and 9 bases lay outside the gene matches. The CDR3 is made up of 15 amino acids. Per germline, CDR1 MNHEY and CDR2 SVGAGI. Here the CDR3 reads CASSVQGTVDYGYTF. CDR3 bases: TGTGCCAGCAGTGTACAGGGGACTGTAGACTATGGCTACACCTTC.

This clone has a single count. CDR3 in DNA: TGCGCCAGCAACCCCACACAGGCCCAGGCACCCCTCCACTTT. Translation gives CASNPTQAQAPLHF. V is TRBV4-1 and J is TRBJ1-6; D is possibly TRBD1 (5 bases). The CDR3 length is 14 residues. Germline V CDR1 and CDR2: MGHRA, YSYEKL. Trimming took off 7 bases at V and 11 bases at J, with 18 bases between the two ends.

This rearrangement joins TRBV2 to TRBJ1-3, with TRBD1 matching 7 bases. Trimming at V came to 2 bases and at J to 0 bases, leaving 10 bases not matched to a gene. The CDR3 consists of 18 residues. CDR1 and CDR2 from the germline V gene are SNHLY and FYNNEI. The CDR3 sequence: CASSERAGTASSGNTIYF. CDR3 DNA: TGTGCCAGCAGTGAACGTGCGGGGACAGCTAGCTCTGGAAACACCATATATTTT.

This clone was seen more than once but under ten times. The CDR3 DNA reads TGCGCCAGCAGCTTCAGAGCGGCATATGGGGAGCTGTTTTTT. Translating gives CASSFRAAYGELFF. The chain joins TRBV5-1 to TRBJ2-2; tentatively, D is TRBD2 (5 bases). Looked up from germline, CDR1 is SGHRS and CDR2 is YFSETQ. Trimming took off 2 bases at V and 8 bases at J, with 13 bases between the two ends. The CDR3 contains 14 residues.

This chain connects TRBV9 to TRBJ1-1; no clear D. Germline V gene lookup returns CDR1 SGDLS and CDR2 YYNGEE. V shed 0 bases and J shed 5 bases, with 17 bases lying between them. The CDR3 loop spans 16 amino acids. The CDR3 sequence: CASSVGAEFSGTEAFF. CDR3 nucleotide sequence: TGTGCCAGCAGCGTAGGGGCGGAGTTCTCTGGAACTGAAGCTTTCTTT.

This chain connects TRBV5-4 to TRBJ2-3; 7 bases line up with TRBD2. The CDR3 is made up of 16 amino acids. J was trimmed by 0 bases and V by 3 bases; bases with no gene match: 7. The germline gives CDR1 SGHNT, CDR2 YYREEE (reference sequence). As DNA, the CDR3 is TGTGCCAGCAGCTCTGGAGGGAGGGCTAGCACAGATACGCAGTATTTT. It codes for CASSSGGRASTDTQYF. The full variable domain, completed using reference TRBV5-4 and TRBJ2-3, is ETGVTQSPTHLIKTRGQQVTLRCSSQSGHNTVSWYQQALGQGPQFIFQYYREEENGRGNFPPRFSGLQFPNYSSELNVNALELDDSALYLCASSSGGRASTDTQYFGPGTRLTVL.

The chain recombines TRBV11-2 with TRBJ2-7; possible D gene TRBD2, 5 bases. Germline lookup yields CDR1 SGHAT and CDR2 FQNNGV. The V end lost 0 bases, the J end lost 3 bases, and 9 bases lay between the germline ends. The CDR3 is 14 residues long. The CDR3 coding sequence is TGTGCCAGCAGCTTAGATAGGGCGGGCTACGAGCAGTACTTC. Encoded protein: CASSLDRAGYEQYF.

Regarding this clone: The sample has other DNA sequences that encode this CDR3 too. This chain uses TRBV19 with TRBJ2-3; 9 bases map to TRBD2. This CDR3 is built from 15 residues. Germline V gene lookup returns CDR1 LNHDA and CDR2 SQIVND (reference sequence). Trimming cost V 6 bases and J 4 bases; bases outside gene matches: 8. The CDR3 DNA sequence: TGTGCCAGTAGCGCCGGGACTAGCAGTGCAGATACGCAGTATTTT. This gives the protein CASSAGTSSADTQYF.